The 2 T cell receptor beta chains below were found in one sample sequenced in a study of sequential checkpoint blockade in melanoma. Generated by immunoSEQ multiplex PCR, the TCRdb table keeps only in-frame clones and is missing some. The sample lists approximately 11,000 clones; more than 25% were seen once. Treatment described: randomized to nivolumab then ipilimumab (arm A) or the reverse (arm B). Here the sequenced sample was tumor tissue (inferred from file names), taken from a patient given nivolumab and ipilimumab in sequence. Receptors were obtained from a human donor with melanoma.

V usage is TRBV6-8 and J usage is TRBJ2-2, with 8 bases aligning to TRBD1. CDR3 length: 15 amino acids. J gave up 0 bases and V 6 bases, and 3 bases lay outside the gene matches. Germline-derived CDR1 and CDR2 are MNHGY and SAAAGT. Written as DNA, the CDR3 is TGTGCCAGCAGCCGACAGGGGACGAACACCGGGGAGCTGTTTTTT. Amino acid sequence: CASSRQGTNTGELFF.

The genes are TRBV5-1 and TRBJ2-3; the D gene could be TRBD1 or TRBD2 (5 bases each). Germline V gene data show CDR1 as SGHRS and CDR2 as YFSETQ. The CDR3 loop spans 15 amino acids. V shed 4 bases and J shed 0 bases, with 12 bases lying between them. CDR3 nucleotides: TGCGCCAGCAGCGGGTGGGGGAGTAGCACAGATACGCAGTATTTT. Residues: CASSGWGSSTDTQYF.